This section outlines one TCR beta chain sequence together with its context. Its antigen is currently unknown. The conserved closing phenylalanine or tryptophan is absent in this CDR3, likely reflecting a read error. Using its own MiXCR run on the reads, TCRdb lists one record per CDR3 protein. The sample comprises 110,000 to 150,000 distinct CDR3 sequences, around 30% of which are singletons, and roughly 47% rests with the top ten. The data were taken from a study of T cell repertoires in cytomegalovirus infection. Study-wide results and caveats: Dominant in the ex vivo response were TCR beta clonotypes restricted by HLA-C and specific for CMV.

The CDR3 length is 15 residues. Trimming at V came to 5 bases and at J to 7 bases, leaving 10 bases not matched to a gene. V is TRBV12-3 or TRBV12-4 and J is TRBJ2-1, with 8 nucleotides matching TRBD2. The source is a human donor in good health (CMV status not recorded). Some clones in this sample may be carry-over from other donors' samples. The sequences come from CD8+ T cells from cultured PBMCs, collected from culture after CMV antigen stimulation. The CDR3 reads CASSHRGGAENEQFY. CDR3 nucleotides: TGTGCCAGCAGTCACCGGGGGGGGGCCGAAAATGAGCAGTTCTAC.